This T cell receptor beta chain originates from a study of blood T cell repertoires in COVID-19 (dated by TCRdb to the early 2020s). About the full investigation: The collaborator samples originated in the United States, Italy and Spain and spanned the acute and convalescent phases of COVID-19. Samples came from the ongoing ImmuneRACE study (first 160 participants) plus 1,254 subjects from 6 global collaborators. The sample metadata nearly always contained a de-identified subject ID, COVID-19 status, age in years and sex. Where available, HLA class I and class II types were taken from metadata supplied by the sample provider and were not determined by assay-based typing. The repertoires were released in a freely available public database intended as a resource for research on the immune response to SARS-CoV-2. The prospective study material was composed of cDNA or gDNA derived from T cells, B-cell-depleted T cells, or PBMCs. Subjects who had been exposed to COVID-19, were actively infected with it, or had recovered from it provided the deeply sampled blood TCRbeta repertoires that made up the dataset.

To note about this clone: Its antigen is currently not known. No quality values exist for individual bases; no much larger clone is one base distant.

The junction shows trimming of 4 bases on V and 3 bases on J, plus 25 bases between the germline ends. CDR3 length: 19 amino acids, cysteine to phenylalanine. The entry retains the CDR3 DNA only, 57 bases that are in frame from base 1. CDR1 and CDR2 (LGHNA, YNFKEQ) derive from the germline V gene. Collaborating institutions collected whole blood in K2EDTA tubes following their own protocols. For TCRbeta analysis, collaborators shipped samples in one of three forms: frozen whole blood, isolated PBMCs, or DNA extracted from either of those sample types. TCRbeta CDR3 regions were amplified from genomic DNA using the immunoSEQ Assay, a bias-controlled multiplex PCR. As for how the authors treated the data: The number of nucleated cells in each sample was estimated by amplification of reference gene primers within the assay. To quantify the absolute abundance of each unique TCRbeta CDR3 rearrangement, sequence reads were collapsed and filtered. Productive Simpson clonality was computed per sample as the square root of Simpson's diversity index over productive rearrangements. TCRdb obtained this table from immuneACCESS and retained in-frame rearrangements with V and J assigned. These tables miss some clones; where compared with another copy, unresolved V genes account for less than half of the shortfall, and the remainder is unexplained. Clone size and the V and J calls come from that table; the DNA yielded D and trimming. The table for this sample lists some 98,000 clones; 65% to 90% of them were counted only once. 11% of the sample goes to the ten largest clones.

The study at large found these results: The quantity of clinical and demographic metadata differed by source and by participant and was supplied without curation.

The sequence was collected from a man in his sixties or seventies with active or convalescent COVID-19. Recombination joined TRBV4-2 with TRBJ1-3; the D gene is possibly TRBD1, with 5 bases matching. The sample was peripheral blood. CDR3 region: CASSRGLTGVDLGGNTIYF. At the DNA level, the sequence is TGTGCCAGCAGCCGGGGCCTCACGGGCGTTGATCTTGGTGGAAACACCATATATTTT.